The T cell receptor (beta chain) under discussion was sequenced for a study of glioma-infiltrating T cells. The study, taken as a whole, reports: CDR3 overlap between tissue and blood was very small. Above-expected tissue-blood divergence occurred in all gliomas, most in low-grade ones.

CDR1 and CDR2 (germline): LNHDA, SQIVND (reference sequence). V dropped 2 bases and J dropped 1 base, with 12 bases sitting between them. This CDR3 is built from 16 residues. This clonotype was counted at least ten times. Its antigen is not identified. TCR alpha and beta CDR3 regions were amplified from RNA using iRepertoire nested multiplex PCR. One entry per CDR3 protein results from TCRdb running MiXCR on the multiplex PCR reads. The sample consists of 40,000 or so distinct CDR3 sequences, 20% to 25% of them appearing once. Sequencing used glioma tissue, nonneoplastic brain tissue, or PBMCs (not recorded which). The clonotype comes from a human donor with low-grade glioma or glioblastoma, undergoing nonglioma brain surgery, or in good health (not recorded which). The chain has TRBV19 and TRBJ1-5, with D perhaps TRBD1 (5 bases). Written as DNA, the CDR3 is TGTGCCAGTAGTATAAGCCAGGGAGGGAGCAATCAGCCCCAGCATTTT. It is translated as CASSISQGGSNQPQHF.